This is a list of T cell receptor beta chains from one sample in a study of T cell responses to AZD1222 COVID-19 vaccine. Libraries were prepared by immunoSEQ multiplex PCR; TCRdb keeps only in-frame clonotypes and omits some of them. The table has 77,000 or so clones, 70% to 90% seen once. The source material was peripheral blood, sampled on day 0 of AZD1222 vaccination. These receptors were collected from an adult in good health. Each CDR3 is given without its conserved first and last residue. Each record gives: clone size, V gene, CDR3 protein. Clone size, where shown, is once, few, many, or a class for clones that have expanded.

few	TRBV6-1	ASSGGRGQGSDTQY
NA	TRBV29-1	SVGLRDRGTYGYT
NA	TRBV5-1	ASSLSLAGGRDTQY
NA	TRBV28	ASSLVGGDYGYT
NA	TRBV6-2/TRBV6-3	ASSFRGLKHNEQF
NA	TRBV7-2	ASRDSSYNEQF
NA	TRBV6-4	ASSEWDRDTDTQY
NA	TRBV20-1	SGRVSYEQY
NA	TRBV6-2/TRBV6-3	ASSGTSGVDNEQF
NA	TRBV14	ASSQEILNEQF
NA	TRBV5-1	ASSLAPGLNTEAF
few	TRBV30	AWSPGNTEAF
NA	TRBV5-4	ASSLERQSSYEQY
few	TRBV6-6	ASSYLGTGNTIY
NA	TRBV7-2	ASSLYGTGNEKLF
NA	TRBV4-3	ASSQGVSTYEQY